Presented here are 3 T cell receptor beta chains from one specimen sequenced in a study of blood T cell repertoires in COVID-19. The table came from immunoSEQ multiplex PCR; TCRdb's copy has only in-frame clones and leaves some out. This sample has some 350,000 clones, with 70% to 90% found just once. The sequenced sample was peripheral blood. These receptors were taken from a human donor in a cohort sampled during active COVID-19.

The genes are TRBV6-6 and TRBJ2-2; D remains unclear. Trimming removed 3 bases at V and 1 base at J, with 6 bases between. The germline CDR1 and CDR2 sequences are MNHNY and SVGAGI (reference sequence). CDR3 size: 14 residues. CDR3 loop: CASSYVQNTGELFF. CDR3 sequence (DNA): TGTGCCAGCAGTTATGTCCAGAACACCGGGGAGCTGTTTTTT.

The chain links TRBV4-2 to TRBJ1-4, with D maybe TRBD1 (5 bases). Germline assignment: CDR1 LGHNA and CDR2 YNFKEQ. The CDR3 is 16 amino acids. Trimming stripped 4 bases from V and 3 bases from J, with 15 bases between. The CDR3 sequence: CASSLERTSSNEKLFF. CDR3 nucleotides: TGTGCCAGCAGCCTAGAGCGGACATCATCTAATGAAAAACTGTTTTTT.

This clone showed up just a few times. The V gene is TRBV27, the J gene TRBJ1-5; 9 nucleotides match TRBD1. Trimming removed 10 bases from V and 5 bases from J; junction bases left unmatched: 6. The CDR3 is 13 amino acids. CDR1 is MNHEY, CDR2 SMNVEV, per germline (reference sequence). The CDR3 nucleotides are TGTGCCATCGGGACAGGGCAATATCAGCCCCAGCATTTT. Its translation is CAIGTGQYQPQHF.